The clone carrying this T cell receptor (beta chain) was observed many times. For TCR beta, libraries came from quantitative 5'-RACE with molecular barcodes. TCRdb passed the 5' RACE reads through MiXCR, listing each CDR3 protein once. The sample has 250,000 or so distinct CDR3 sequences, 10% seen once. This sample is drawn from a study of CD8 T cells in ankylosing spondylitis. CDR3 length: 13 amino acids. V was shortened by 1 base and J by 4 bases, with 4 bases between the two germline ends. Per germline, CDR1 MNHNS and CDR2 SASEGT. The chain links TRBV6-1 to TRBJ2-2; D ambiguous. Sequencing was performed on blood, either unsorted or a sorted T cell fraction (not recorded which). This sequence was found in a male donor with ankylosing spondylitis or in good health (not recorded which). CDR3 bases: TGTGCCAGCAGTGAAGTTTCCACCGGGGAGCTGTTTTTT. Protein: CASSEVSTGELFF.